The 21 T cell receptor beta chains below were found in one sample sequenced in a study of Ad26.COV2.S vaccination and SARS-CoV-2 variants. The treatment denotes: around 19 received Ad26.COV2.S at low or high dose, single or two shots; five or six received placebo; per-sample allocation not given. Samples came from day 63 after the first vaccine or placebo injection. Sequencing used immunoSEQ multiplex PCR; TCRdb keeps in-frame clones, though not all of them. The sample includes hundreds of thousands of clones, roughly 90% of them seen just once. The specimen comprised peripheral blood, sampled in a trial of Ad26.COV2.S vaccine versus placebo. Receptors originate from a person between 18 and 59 years old who received the Ad26.COV2.S COVID-19 vaccine or a placebo.

V usage is TRBV19 and J usage is TRBJ1-5; D not certain. The CDR3 length is 13 residues. CDR1 and CDR2 from the germline V gene are LNHDA and SQIVND (reference sequence). V lost 3 bases and J 7 bases, leaving 10 bases between the germline ends. The chain's CDR3 is CASSIEPKQPQHF. CDR3 nucleotide sequence: TGTGCCAGTAGTATTGAACCTAAGCAGCCCCAGCATTTT.

V is TRBV27 and J is TRBJ2-7; D unclear. The CDR3 runs 15 residues. V was cut by 0 bases and J by 3 bases, with 12 bases left in between. Germline V CDR1 and CDR2: MNHEY, SMNVEV (reference sequence). The CDR3 sequence: CASSLSVVGGYEQYF. The CDR3 bases are TGTGCCAGCAGTTTATCGGTCGTGGGTGGCTACGAGCAGTACTTC.

The chain couples TRBV18 to TRBJ1-3, with D perhaps TRBD1 (5 bases). V gave up 4 bases and J gave up 0 bases, with 13 bases separating them. The CDR3 runs 16 residues. CDR1 is KGHSH and CDR2 is LQKENI in the germline V gene. The CDR3 loop is CASSRDGASSGNTIYF. Written as DNA, the CDR3 is TGTGCCAGCTCACGGGATGGGGCGAGCTCTGGAAACACCATATATTTT.

CDR3 nucleotides: TGTGCCTGGCGACAGGGGTACCAAGAGACCCAGTACTTC. Amino acids: CAWRQGYQETQYF. The chain recombines TRBV30 with TRBJ2-5, with 8 nucleotides matching TRBD1. The V segment lost 5 bases and the J segment 0 bases; nucleotides outside the gene matches: 2. CDR3 size: 13 residues. CDR1 and CDR2 from the germline V gene are GTSNPN and SVGIG (reference sequence).

The V call is TRBV5-1, the J call TRBJ2-1; 9 nucleotides line up with TRBD2. V gave up 4 bases and J gave up 15 bases; unmatched junction bases: 5. The germline CDR1 and CDR2 sequences are SGHRS and YFSETQ. CDR3 length equals 11 residues. CDR3 coding DNA: TGCGCCAGCAGCGGCAGCGGGAGGAGGTTCTTC. Translated, it gives CASSGSGRRFF.

The genes are TRBV7-2 and TRBJ2-7, with 7 nucleotides matching TRBD2. This CDR3 has 16 residues. Germline trimming cut 5 bases from V and 0 bases from J; bases unmatched to any gene: 10. Looked up from germline, CDR1 is SGHTA and CDR2 is FQGNSA. In DNA, the CDR3 is TGTGCCAGCAGCCCATCCAGCGGGGCGCCCTCCTACGAGCAGTACTTC. Translated: CASSPSSGAPSYEQYF.

CDR3 DNA sequence: TGTGCCACTAGAGGGCTACCCAGCTCCTACAATGAGCAGTTCTTC. It is translated as CATRGLPSSYNEQFF. The chain joins TRBV6-5 to TRBJ2-1, with D possibly matching TRBD2 (5 bases). Germline lookup yields CDR1 MNHEY and CDR2 SVGAGI. V was cut by 10 bases and J by 0 bases, with 16 bases left in between. The CDR3 is 15 amino acids.

This clone came up once. V usage is TRBV5-4 and J usage is TRBJ2-1, with D perhaps matching TRBD1 (5 bases). V was trimmed by 4 bases and J by 1 base, leaving 12 bases between them. The CDR3 has 15 amino acids. Germline V gene sequence: CDR1 SGHNT, CDR2 YYREEE (reference sequence). Here the CDR3 reads CASSPARVSYNEQFF. As DNA, the CDR3 is TGTGCCAGCAGCCCAGCCAGGGTATCCTACAATGAGCAGTTCTTC.

This chain links TRBV4-3 with TRBJ1-3, with D unclear. V lost 1 base to trimming and J lost 2 bases, with 15 bases between them. This CDR3 spans 17 amino acids. Germline CDR1 is LGHNA and CDR2 is YSLEER. DNA for the CDR3: TGCGCCAGCAGCCAAGCTTGGATCTCCCTCCCTGGAAACACCATATATTTT. The encoded protein is CASSQAWISLPGNTIYF.

The V and J genes are TRBV13 and TRBJ1-1; 8 nucleotides align to TRBD1. The CDR3 runs 19 residues. Germline CDR1 is PRHDT and CDR2 is FYEKMQ (reference sequence). The V segment lost 6 bases and the J segment 3 bases; nucleotides outside the gene matches: 21. CDR3 loop: CASSFPWTGIIGLHTEAFF. CDR3 nucleotide sequence: TGTGCCAGCAGTTTCCCTTGGACAGGGATCATAGGGTTGCACACTGAAGCTTTCTTT.

The chain joins TRBV9 to TRBJ1-4; no firm D call. The ends were cut back, 3 bases at V and 3 bases at J, with 9 bases in the middle. The germline V gene encodes CDR1 SGDLS and CDR2 YYNGEE. The CDR3 covers 14 residues. The CDR3 is CASSAGWANEKLFF. DNA for the CDR3: TGTGCCAGCAGCGCCGGGTGGGCTAATGAAAAACTGTTTTTT.

The V and J genes are TRBV24-1 and TRBJ2-1; D gene uncertain. CDR1 and CDR2 from the germline V gene are KGHDR and SFDVKD. Deletions cut 4 bases from V and 8 bases from J, with 11 bases between. This CDR3 has 13 amino acids. CDR3 in DNA: TGTGCCACCAGTGACACGGACCCCGATGAGCAGTTCTTC. It encodes CATSDTDPDEQFF.

CDR3 amino acids: CASSLVGTQNTGELFF. The CDR3 DNA reads as TGTGCCAGCAGCTTAGTCGGGACTCAGAACACCGGGGAGCTGTTTTTT. This rearrangement joins TRBV7-6 to TRBJ2-2; weak D call: TRBD2 (6 bases). Germline V lookup: CDR1 SGHVS, CDR2 FNYEAQ. V shed 1 base and J shed 1 base, with 10 bases lying between them. CDR3 length: 16 amino acids.

Comment on this clone: The sample holds other DNA sequences that translate to the same CDR3. The V gene is TRBV6-6, the J gene TRBJ1-1; the D is unclear. This CDR3 region has 13 residues. Germline V CDR1 and CDR2: MNHNY, SVGAGI (reference sequence). V lost 1 base, J lost 1 base, and 4 bases lay in between. Written as DNA, the CDR3 is TGTGCCAGCAGTTACTTGGAGAACACTGAAGCTTTCTTT. As protein: CASSYLENTEAFF.

The genes are TRBV29-1 and TRBJ1-5; D call uncertain. Trimming shortened V by 4 bases and J by 0 bases, and 4 bases separated the two germline ends. Germline V CDR1 and CDR2: SQVTM, ANQGSEA. The CDR3 length is 12 residues. The CDR3 reads CSVGSSNQPQHF. The CDR3 DNA is TGCAGCGTTGGATCTAGCAATCAGCCCCAGCATTTT.

The chain links TRBV19 to TRBJ1-5; D is unclear. The germline gives CDR1 LNHDA, CDR2 SQIVND (reference sequence). This CDR3 is 14 amino acids long. Trimming cost V 5 bases and J 0 bases, with 8 bases left between them. As DNA, the CDR3 is TGTGCCAGTAGTGGAATTAGTAGCAATCAGCCCCAGCATTTT. The encoded protein is CASSGISSNQPQHF.

This chain connects TRBV2 to TRBJ2-1; 8 bases are shared with TRBD2. Trimming at V came to 8 bases and at J to 4 bases, leaving 13 bases not matched to a gene. Germline CDR1 SNHLY, CDR2 FYNNEI. The CDR3 covers 16 residues. CDR3 loop: CASLGDSGIFYNEQFF. DNA for the CDR3: TGTGCCAGCCTTGGGGATAGCGGGATTTTTTACAATGAGCAGTTCTTC.

The rearrangement joins TRBV9 to TRBJ1-5, with D perhaps TRBD1 (6 bases). Germline CDR1 reads SGDLS; CDR2 reads YYNGEE. Trimming took off 3 bases at V and 3 bases at J, with 7 bases between the two ends. This CDR3 has 13 amino acids. The CDR3 reads CASSAGDNQPQHF. Written as DNA, the CDR3 is TGTGCCAGCAGCGCAGGGGACAATCAGCCCCAGCATTTT.

This rearrangement joins TRBV6-2 or TRBV6-3 to TRBJ1-5, with D possibly matching TRBD1 (5 bases). Germline V gene lookup returns CDR1 MNHEY and CDR2 SVGEGT. The CDR3 extends over 15 amino acids. Trimming pared 2 bases from V and 0 bases from J, leaving 8 bases between. The CDR3 loop is CASSYQGYSNQPQHF. CDR3 nucleotide sequence: TGTGCCAGCAGTTACCAGGGATATAGCAATCAGCCCCAGCATTTT.

About this clone itself: The junction does not match germline at one end; this may be a read error. This chain joins TRBV7-7 and TRBJ2-7, with 7 bases aligning to TRBD1. The CDR3 covers 15 residues. Germline-derived CDR1 and CDR2 are SSHAT and FNYEAQ (reference sequence). The CDR3 loop is CASSLGTGDSYEQYF. In DNA form, the CDR3 reads TGTGCTAGCAGCTTAGGAACAGGGGACTCCTACGAGCAGTACTTC.

This clone was seen only a few times. The V gene is TRBV18, the J gene TRBJ1-1; a weak D match, TRBD1 (5 bases). CDR1 KGHSH and CDR2 LQKENI come from the germline V gene. The CDR3 covers 16 residues. The V gene lost 2 bases and the J gene lost 4 bases, with 17 bases spanning the gap. In DNA, the CDR3 is TGTGCCAGCTCACCAAGGTCTCGGGGCGAGGGCACTGAAGCTTTCTTT. It yields the protein CASSPRSRGEGTEAFF.